Here is one TCR beta chain with its context. The data were obtained in a study of T cell responses to AZD1222 COVID-19 vaccine. The data were produced by immunoSEQ multiplex PCR, yet TCRdb's version contains in-frame clones alone and is incomplete. The table lists about 160,000 clones, roughly nine tenths of them singletons, with 1.5% to 2% in the top ten. The sample was peripheral blood, taken on day 0 of AZD1222 vaccination. The source is an adult in good health.

The CDR3 DNA reads TGTGCCAGCAGTCCATGGGACGGGGGACGAGCTAATGAAAAACTGTTTTTT. The encoded protein is CASSPWDGGRANEKLFF. V and J are TRBV27 and TRBJ1-4, with a possible D match to TRBD1 (5 bases). The CDR3 is 17 amino acids. Germline V gene sequence: CDR1 MNHEY, CDR2 SMNVEV (reference sequence). V was clipped by 5 bases and J by 3 bases, with 19 bases between them.